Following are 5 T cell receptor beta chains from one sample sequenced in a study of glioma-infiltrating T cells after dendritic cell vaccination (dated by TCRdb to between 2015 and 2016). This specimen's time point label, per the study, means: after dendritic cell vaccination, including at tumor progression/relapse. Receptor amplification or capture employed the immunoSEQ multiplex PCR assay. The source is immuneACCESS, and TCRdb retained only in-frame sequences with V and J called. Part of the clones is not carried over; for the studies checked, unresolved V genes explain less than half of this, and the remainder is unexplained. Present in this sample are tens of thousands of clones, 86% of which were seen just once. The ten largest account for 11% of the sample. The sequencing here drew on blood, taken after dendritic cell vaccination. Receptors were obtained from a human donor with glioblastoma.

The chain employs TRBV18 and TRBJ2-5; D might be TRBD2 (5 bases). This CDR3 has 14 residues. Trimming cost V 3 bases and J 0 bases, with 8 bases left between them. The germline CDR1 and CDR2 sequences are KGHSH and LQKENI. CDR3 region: CASSPWRDQETQYF. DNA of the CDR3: TGTGCCAGCTCACCTTGGCGGGACCAAGAGACCCAGTACTTC.

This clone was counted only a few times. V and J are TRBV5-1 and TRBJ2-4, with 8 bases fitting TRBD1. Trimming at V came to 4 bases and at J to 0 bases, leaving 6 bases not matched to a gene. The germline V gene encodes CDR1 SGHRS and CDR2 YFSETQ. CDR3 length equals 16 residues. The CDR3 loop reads CASSIRQGLAKNIQYF. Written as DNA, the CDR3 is TGCGCCAGCAGCATCCGACAGGGGCTAGCCAAAAACATTCAGTACTTC.

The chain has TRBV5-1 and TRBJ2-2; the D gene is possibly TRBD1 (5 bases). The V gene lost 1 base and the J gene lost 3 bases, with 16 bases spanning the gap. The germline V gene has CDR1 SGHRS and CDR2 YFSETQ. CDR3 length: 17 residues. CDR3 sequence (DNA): TGCGCCAGCAGCTTGACAGGTCCTACCGCCTACACCGGGGAGCTGTTTTTT. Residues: CASSLTGPTAYTGELFF.

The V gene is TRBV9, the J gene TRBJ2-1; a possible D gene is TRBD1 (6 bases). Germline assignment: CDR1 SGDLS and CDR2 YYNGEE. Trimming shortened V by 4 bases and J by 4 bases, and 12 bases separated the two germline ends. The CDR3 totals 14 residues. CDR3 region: CASSPRGQYNEQFF. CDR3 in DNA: TGTGCCAGCAGCCCCCGGGGACAATACAATGAGCAGTTCTTC.

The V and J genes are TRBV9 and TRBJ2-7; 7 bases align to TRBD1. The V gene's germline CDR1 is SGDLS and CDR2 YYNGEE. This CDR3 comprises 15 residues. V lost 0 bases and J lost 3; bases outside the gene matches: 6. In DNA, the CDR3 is TGTGCCAGCAGCGTAGGGACAGGTAGTCACTACGAGCAGTACTTC. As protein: CASSVGTGSHYEQYF.